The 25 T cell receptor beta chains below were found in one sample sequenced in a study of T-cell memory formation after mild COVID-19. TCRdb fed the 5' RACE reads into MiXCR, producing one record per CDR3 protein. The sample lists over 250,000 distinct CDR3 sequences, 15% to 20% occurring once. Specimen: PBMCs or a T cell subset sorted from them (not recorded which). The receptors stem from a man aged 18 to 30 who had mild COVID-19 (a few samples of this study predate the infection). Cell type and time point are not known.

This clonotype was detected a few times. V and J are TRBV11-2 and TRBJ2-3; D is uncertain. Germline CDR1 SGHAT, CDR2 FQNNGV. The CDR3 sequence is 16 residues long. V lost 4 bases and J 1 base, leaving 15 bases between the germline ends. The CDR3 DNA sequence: TGTGCCAGCAGCTCCACGCGAGGTCGTGGCACAGATACGCAGTATTTT. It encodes CASSSTRGRGTDTQYF.

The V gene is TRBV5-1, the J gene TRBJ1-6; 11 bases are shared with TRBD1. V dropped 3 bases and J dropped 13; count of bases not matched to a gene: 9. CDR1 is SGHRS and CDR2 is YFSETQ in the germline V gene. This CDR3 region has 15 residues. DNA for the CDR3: TGCGCCAGCAGCTCCACCGGGACAGGGGGTCACCCCCTCCACTTT. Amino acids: CASSSTGTGGHPLHF.

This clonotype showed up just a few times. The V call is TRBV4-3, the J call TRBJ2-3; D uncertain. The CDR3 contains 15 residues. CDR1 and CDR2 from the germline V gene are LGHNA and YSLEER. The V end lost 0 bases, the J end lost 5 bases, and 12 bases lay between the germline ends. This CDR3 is CASSQDSGRGDTQYF. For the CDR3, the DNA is TGCGCCAGCAGCCAAGATTCGGGCCGCGGAGATACGCAGTATTTT.

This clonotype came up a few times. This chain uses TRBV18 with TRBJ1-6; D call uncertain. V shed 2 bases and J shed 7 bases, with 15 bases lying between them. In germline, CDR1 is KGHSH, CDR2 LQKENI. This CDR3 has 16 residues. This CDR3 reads CASSPRQEGWNSPLHF. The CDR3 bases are TGTGCCAGCTCACCAAGGCAAGAAGGTTGGAATTCACCCCTCCACTTT.

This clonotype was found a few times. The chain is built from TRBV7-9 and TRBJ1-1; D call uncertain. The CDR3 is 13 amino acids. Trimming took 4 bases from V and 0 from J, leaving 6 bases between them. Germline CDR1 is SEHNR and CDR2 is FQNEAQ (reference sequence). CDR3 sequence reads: CASSSALNTEAFF. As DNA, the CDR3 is TGTGCCAGCAGCTCCGCCTTGAACACTGAAGCTTTCTTT.

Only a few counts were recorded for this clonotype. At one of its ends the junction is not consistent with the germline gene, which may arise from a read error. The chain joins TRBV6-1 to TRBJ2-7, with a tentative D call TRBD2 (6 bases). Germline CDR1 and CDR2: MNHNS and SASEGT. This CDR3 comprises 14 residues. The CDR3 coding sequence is TGTGCCAGCAGCCCAGGCCTGGCTAGCGCGGAGTGGGACTTC. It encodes CASSPGLASAEWDF.

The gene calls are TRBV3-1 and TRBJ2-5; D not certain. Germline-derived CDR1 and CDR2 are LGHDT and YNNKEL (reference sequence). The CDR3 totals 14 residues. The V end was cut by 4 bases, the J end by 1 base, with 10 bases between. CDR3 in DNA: TGTGCCAGCAGCCGACCTCGAGGCCAAGAGACCCAGTACTTC. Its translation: CASSRPRGQETQYF.

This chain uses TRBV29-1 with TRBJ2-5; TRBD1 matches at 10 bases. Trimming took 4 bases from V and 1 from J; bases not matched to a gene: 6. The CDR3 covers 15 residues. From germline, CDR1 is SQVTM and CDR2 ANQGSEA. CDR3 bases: TGCAGCGTTGCAGAGACAGGGGGCTTCCAAGAGACCCAGTACTTC. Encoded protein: CSVAETGGFQETQYF. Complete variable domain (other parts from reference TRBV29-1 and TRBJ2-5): SAVISQKPSRDICQRGTSLTIQCQVDSQVTMMFWYRQQPGQSLTLIATANQGSEATYESGFVIDKFPISRPNLTFSTLTVSNMSPEDSSIYLCSVAETGGFQETQYFGPGTRLLVL.

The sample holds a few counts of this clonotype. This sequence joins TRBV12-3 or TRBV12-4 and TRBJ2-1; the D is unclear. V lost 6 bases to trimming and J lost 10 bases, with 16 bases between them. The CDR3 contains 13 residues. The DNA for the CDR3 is TGTGCCAGCAGCCCCAAGGTGTTGGCCGAGCAGTTCTTC. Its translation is CASSPKVLAEQFF.

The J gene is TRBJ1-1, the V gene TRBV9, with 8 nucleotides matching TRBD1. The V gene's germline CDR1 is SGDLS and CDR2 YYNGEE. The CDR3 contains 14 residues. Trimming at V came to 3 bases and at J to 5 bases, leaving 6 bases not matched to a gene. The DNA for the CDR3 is TGTGCCAGCAGCGCTCAGGGGGCCGGGACTGAAGCTTTCTTT. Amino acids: CASSAQGAGTEAFF.

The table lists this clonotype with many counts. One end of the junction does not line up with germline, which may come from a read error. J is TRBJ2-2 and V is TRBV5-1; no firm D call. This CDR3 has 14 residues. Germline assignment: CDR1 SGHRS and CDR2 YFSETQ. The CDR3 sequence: CASSLSGNTGELFF. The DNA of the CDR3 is TGTGCCAGCAGCTTGTCGGGGAACACCGGGGAGCTGTTTTTT.

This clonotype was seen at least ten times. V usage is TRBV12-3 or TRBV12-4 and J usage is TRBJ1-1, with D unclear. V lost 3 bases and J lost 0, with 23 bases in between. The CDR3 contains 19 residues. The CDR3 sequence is CASSFSGRPSVFMNTEAFF. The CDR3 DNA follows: TGTGCCAGCAGTTTCAGCGGCCGTCCTTCAGTATTCATGAACACTGAAGCTTTCTTT.

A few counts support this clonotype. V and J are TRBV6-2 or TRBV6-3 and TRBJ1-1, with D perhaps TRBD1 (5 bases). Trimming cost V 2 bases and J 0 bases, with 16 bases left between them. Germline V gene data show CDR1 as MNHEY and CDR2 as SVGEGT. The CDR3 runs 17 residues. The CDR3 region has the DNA TGTGCCAGCAGTTACAGGGGAGGTCGGAGGCTGAACACTGAAGCTTTCTTT. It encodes CASSYRGGRRLNTEAFF.

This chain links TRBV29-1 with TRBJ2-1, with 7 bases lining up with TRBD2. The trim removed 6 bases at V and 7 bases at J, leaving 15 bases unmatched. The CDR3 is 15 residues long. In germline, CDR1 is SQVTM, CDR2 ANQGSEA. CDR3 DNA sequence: TGCAGCGTAGTGTTTCTAGCGGACTTTTCAAATGAGCAGTTCTTC. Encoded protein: CSVVFLADFSNEQFF.

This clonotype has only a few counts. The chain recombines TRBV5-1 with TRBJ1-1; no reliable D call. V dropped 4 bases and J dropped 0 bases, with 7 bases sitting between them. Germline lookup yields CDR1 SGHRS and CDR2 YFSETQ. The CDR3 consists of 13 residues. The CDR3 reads CASSHGLNTEAFF. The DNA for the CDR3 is TGCGCCAGCAGCCACGGACTGAACACTGAAGCTTTCTTT.

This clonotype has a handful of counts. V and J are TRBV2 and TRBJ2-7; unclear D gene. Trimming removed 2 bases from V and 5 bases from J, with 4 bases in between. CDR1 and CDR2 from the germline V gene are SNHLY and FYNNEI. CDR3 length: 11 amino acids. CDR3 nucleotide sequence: TGTGCCAGCAGTGAACTCGACGAGCAGTACTTC. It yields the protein CASSELDEQYF.

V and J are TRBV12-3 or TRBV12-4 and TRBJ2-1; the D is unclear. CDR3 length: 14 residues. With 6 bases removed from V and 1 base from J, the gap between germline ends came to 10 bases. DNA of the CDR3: TGTGCCAGCAGGTATTATAGATCCTACAATGAGCAGTTCTTC. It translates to CASRYYRSYNEQFF.

As DNA, the CDR3 is TGCAGTGCTAGGTCGGGACAGGGAGACTCCTACGAGCAGTACTTC. Translation gives CSARSGQGDSYEQYF. The chain joins TRBV20-1 to TRBJ2-7, with TRBD1 matching 9 bases. With 3 bases clipped from V and 0 bases from J, the junction kept 6 bases outside the gene matches. The germline V gene has CDR1 DFQATT and CDR2 SNEGSKA (reference sequence). The CDR3 is 15 residues long.

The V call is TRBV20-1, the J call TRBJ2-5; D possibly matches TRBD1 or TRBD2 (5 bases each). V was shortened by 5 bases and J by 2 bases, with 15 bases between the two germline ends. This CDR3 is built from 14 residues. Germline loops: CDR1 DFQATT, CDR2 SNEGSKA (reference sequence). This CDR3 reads CSARDASLQETQYF. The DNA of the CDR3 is TGCAGTGCTCGGGACGCCTCACTGCAAGAGACCCAGTACTTC.

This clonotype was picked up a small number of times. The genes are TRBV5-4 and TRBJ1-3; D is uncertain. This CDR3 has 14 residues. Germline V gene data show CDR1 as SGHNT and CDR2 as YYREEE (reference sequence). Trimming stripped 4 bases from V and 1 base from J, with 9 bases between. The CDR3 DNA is TGTGCCAGCAGCCCTCGGGGTTCTGGAAACACCATATATTTT. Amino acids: CASSPRGSGNTIYF. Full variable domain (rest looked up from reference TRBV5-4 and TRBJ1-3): ETGVTQSPTHLIKTRGQQVTLRCSSQSGHNTVSWYQQALGQGPQFIFQYYREEENGRGNFPPRFSGLQFPNYSSELNVNALELDDSALYLCASSPRGSGNTIYFGEGSWLTVV.

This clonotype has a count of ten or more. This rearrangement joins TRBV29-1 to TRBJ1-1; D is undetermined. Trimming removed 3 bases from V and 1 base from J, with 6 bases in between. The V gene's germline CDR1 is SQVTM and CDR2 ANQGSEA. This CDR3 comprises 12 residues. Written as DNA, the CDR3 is TGCAGCGTTGACAGCCAGAACACTGAAGCTTTCTTT. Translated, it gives CSVDSQNTEAFF.

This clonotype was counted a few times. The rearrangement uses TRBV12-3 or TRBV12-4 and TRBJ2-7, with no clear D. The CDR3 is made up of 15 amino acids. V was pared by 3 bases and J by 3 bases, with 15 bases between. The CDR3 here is CASSFSSLGDYEQYV. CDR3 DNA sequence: TGTGCCAGCAGTTTCTCCTCCTTAGGAGACTACGAGCAGTACGTC.

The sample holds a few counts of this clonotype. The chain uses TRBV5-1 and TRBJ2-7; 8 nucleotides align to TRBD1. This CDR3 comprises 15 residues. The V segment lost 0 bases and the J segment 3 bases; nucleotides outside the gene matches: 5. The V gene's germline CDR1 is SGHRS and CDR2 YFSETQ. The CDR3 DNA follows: TGCGCCAGCAGCTTGGCTCCCACAGGGGGCTACGAGCAGTACTTC. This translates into CASSLAPTGGYEQYF.

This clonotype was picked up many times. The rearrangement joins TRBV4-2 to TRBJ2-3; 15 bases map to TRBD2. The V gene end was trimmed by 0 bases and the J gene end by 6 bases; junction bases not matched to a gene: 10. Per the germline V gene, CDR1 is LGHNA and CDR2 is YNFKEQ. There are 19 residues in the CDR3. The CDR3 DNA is TGTGCCAGCAGCCAAGACGCCGGGACTAGCGGGGGGTACCACGATACGCAGTATTTT. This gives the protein CASSQDAGTSGGYHDTQYF.

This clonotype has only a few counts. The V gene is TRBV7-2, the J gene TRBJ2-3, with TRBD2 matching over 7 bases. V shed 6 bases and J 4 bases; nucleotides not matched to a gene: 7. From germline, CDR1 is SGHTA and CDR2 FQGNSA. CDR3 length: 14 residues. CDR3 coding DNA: TGTGCCAGCAGGCCCGGACGGGGGGCAGATACGCAGTATTTT. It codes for CASRPGRGADTQYF.